One T cell receptor (beta chain) is described in this entry. Its antigen remains unidentified. This entry comes from a study of beta chain features in type 1 diabetes. The V gene lost 1 base and the J gene lost 0 bases, with 7 bases spanning the gap. The CDR3 is 16 residues long. Germline V gene lookup returns CDR1 SNHLY and CDR2 FYNNEI. The isolated RNA, all of it, was reverse transcribed, so expressed TCRB transcripts were what got sequenced. Sequenced by immunoSEQ multiplex PCR; TCRdb stores in-frame clones only, minus some. Of fewer than 200,000 clones in the sample, 10% to 13% were seen once. Study observations and caveats: Among patients with Type 1 diabetes, TCRB CDR3s were moderately but significantly shorter in every one of the four CD4+ subsets.

The chain carries TRBV2 and TRBJ2-6, with a tentative D call TRBD1 (5 bases). The sequenced sample was central memory CD4+ T cells from blood. The receptor was derived from a man aged 30 to 39 with type 1 diabetes. DNA of the CDR3: TGTGCCAGCAGTGAAGGACAGCTCTCTGGGGCCAACGTCCTGACTTTC. Protein sequence: CASSEGQLSGANVLTF.